The 29 T cell receptor beta chains given below trace back to one sample, sequenced in a study of cytomegalovirus exposure and HLA in healthy donors. 13 Jbeta primers and 60 Vbeta primers were used for the PCR. Using immunoSEQ multiplex PCR, the repertoire was profiled, and TCRdb retains in-frame clones only, with some absent. The data show 150,000 to 170,000 clones, about 80% seen once. The sequencing input was PBMCs. Receptors originate from a woman aged 40 to 55 in good health and CMV-seronegative.

The chain combines TRBV7-9 with TRBJ1-5; D might be TRBD1 (5 bases). The V gene lost 1 base and the J gene lost 6 bases, with 13 bases spanning the gap. CDR1 and CDR2 from the germline V gene are SEHNR and FQNEAQ (reference sequence). CDR3 length equals 15 residues. The CDR3 is CASSLGTGGSQPQHF. In DNA form, the CDR3 reads TGTGCCAGCAGCTTAGGCACGGGGGGGAGTCAGCCCCAGCATTTT.

Regarding this clone: The likely explanation is a read error, given a far larger clone one base away. This chain uses TRBV6-1 with TRBJ2-6; 8 nucleotides align to TRBD2. CDR1 is MNHNS, CDR2 SASEGT, per germline. This CDR3 spans 14 amino acids. The CDR3 nucleotides read TGTGCCACCGGGGGGGGACAATCAGCGCAAGTCCTGTCTTTC. This translates into CATGGGQSAQVLSF.

The V and J genes are TRBV6-6 and TRBJ1-2; 9 nucleotides line up with TRBD1. Germline CDR1 MNHNY, CDR2 SVGAGI (reference sequence). V lost 2 bases and J lost 5; bases outside the gene matches: 3. CDR3 length: 14 residues. CDR3 region: CASSYEGQGYGYTF. The DNA for the CDR3 is TGTGCCAGCAGTTACGAGGGACAGGGTTATGGCTACACCTTC.

V gene TRBV29-1 combines with J gene TRBJ2-7; 12 nucleotides line up with TRBD2. The junction had 2 bases not matched to a gene; V was cut back by 6 bases and J by 5 bases. Per the germline V gene, CDR1 is SQVTM and CDR2 is ANQGSEA. CDR3 size: 12 residues. CDR3 sequence: CSVRTSGDEQYF. CDR3 in DNA: TGCAGCGTCCGGACTAGCGGGGACGAGCAGTACTTC.

This chain connects TRBV10-3 to TRBJ1-3; TRBD1 matches at 7 bases. CDR3 length equals 15 residues. Per the germline V gene, CDR1 is ENHRY and CDR2 is SYGVKD. V trimming: 5 bases; J trimming: 0 bases; junction bases outside the gene matches: 4. CDR3 coding DNA: TGTGCCATCAGTCTACAGGGGAACTCTGGAAACACCATATATTTT. Its translation is CAISLQGNSGNTIYF.

The chain links TRBV6-1 to TRBJ2-7, with D possibly matching TRBD2 (5 bases). The ends were cut back, 6 bases at V and 3 bases at J, with 9 bases in the middle. The CDR3 contains 12 residues. CDR1 is MNHNS, CDR2 SASEGT, per germline. CDR3 sequence: CASRPGIYEQYF. DNA for the CDR3: TGTGCCAGCAGACCGGGGATCTACGAGCAGTACTTC.

This clone appeared once. J is TRBJ2-7 and V is TRBV9; the D gene is possibly TRBD1 (6 bases). This CDR3 comprises 14 residues. V lost 0 bases, J lost 4 bases, and 11 bases lay in between. CDR1 is SGDLS and CDR2 is YYNGEE in the germline V gene. Here the CDR3 DNA reads TGTGCCAGCAGCGTAGCCTCAGGGGAGTACGAGCAGTACTTC. Amino acids: CASSVASGEYEQYF.

This chain connects TRBV2 to TRBJ2-3; TRBD2 might be the D (5 bases). CDR1 SNHLY and CDR2 FYNNEI come from the germline V gene. Between the trimmed V and J ends, which lost 7 bases and 14 bases, there was a span of 22 bases. The CDR3 spans 13 residues. CDR3 region: CASNSREWEYRYF. As DNA, the CDR3 is TGTGCCAGCAACTCCCGTGAGTGGGAGTATAGGTATTTT.

V and J are TRBV5-1 and TRBJ2-1, with D possibly TRBD1 on 6 matching bases. This CDR3 has 13 amino acids. V lost 7 bases, J lost 3 bases, and 11 bases lay in between. Germline CDR1 and CDR2: SGHRS and YFSETQ. The CDR3 region has the DNA TGCGCCAGCGACCAGGGGAACTACAATGAGCAGTTCTTC. Its protein is CASDQGNYNEQFF.

The rearrangement uses TRBV11-3 and TRBJ1-1, with 7 bases matching TRBD1. Germline CDR1 is SGHNT and CDR2 is YENEEA. The CDR3 runs 13 residues. The V and J ends lost 3 bases and 5 bases, in that order; junction bases with no gene match: 3. CDR3 sequence: CASSFGRGTEAFF. The CDR3 nucleotides read TGTGCCAGCAGCTTCGGCAGGGGGACTGAAGCTTTCTTT.

J is TRBJ1-2 and V is TRBV7-8; no definite D call. The length of the CDR3 is 14 residues. Germline V gives CDR1 SGHVS, CDR2 FQNEAQ. V lost 3 bases, J lost 4 bases, and 12 bases lay in between. The CDR3 sequence is CASSFRLGGYGYTF. CDR3 DNA: TGTGCCAGCAGCTTCCGGCTTGGAGGCTATGGCTACACCTTC.

V gene TRBV6-1 combines with J gene TRBJ2-1, with 13 bases fitting TRBD2. The germline CDR1 and CDR2 sequences are MNHNS and SASEGT. The CDR3 covers 18 residues. Trimming at V came to 1 base and at J to 0 bases, leaving 3 bases not matched to a gene. The chain's CDR3 is CASSEELAGGSSYNEQFF. CDR3 nucleotide sequence: TGTGCCAGCAGTGAAGAACTAGCGGGGGGGAGCTCCTACAATGAGCAGTTCTTC.

The genes are TRBV27 and TRBJ1-2, with TRBD1 matching 7 bases. CDR1 and CDR2 (germline): MNHEY, SMNVEV (reference sequence). The CDR3 loop spans 13 amino acids. V trimming: 4 bases; J trimming: 8 bases; junction bases outside the gene matches: 7. The chain's CDR3 is CASSSDRAEGYTF. The CDR3 bases are TGTGCCAGCAGTTCCGACAGGGCGGAGGGCTACACCTTC.

This clone was seen a single time. The chain employs TRBV6-1 and TRBJ1-4, with TRBD1 as a possible D gene (5 bases). Germline CDR1 reads MNHNS; CDR2 reads SASEGT. With 2 bases removed from V and 8 bases from J, the gap between germline ends came to 12 bases. The length of the CDR3 is 14 residues. CDR3 amino acids: CASSETGREEKLFF. In DNA form, the CDR3 reads TGTGCCAGCAGTGAAACGGGACGGGAGGAAAAACTGTTTTTT.

The rearrangement joins TRBV7-9 to TRBJ2-7; TRBD1 aligns across 8 bases. V dropped 5 bases and J dropped 5; count of bases not matched to a gene: 17. The CDR3 consists of 17 residues. Germline values: CDR1 SEHNR, CDR2 FQNEAQ (reference sequence). The chain's CDR3 is CASSVTPVGQGADEQYF. The CDR3 nucleotides are TGTGCCAGCAGCGTCACCCCGGTGGGGCAGGGGGCCGACGAGCAGTACTTC. The whole variable domain, filled in from reference TRBV7-9 and TRBJ2-7, reads DTGVSQNPRHKITKRGQNVTFRCDPISEHNRLYWYRQTLGQGPEFLTYFQNEAQLEKSRLLSDRFSAERPKGSFSTLEIQRTEQGDSAMYLCASSVTPVGQGADEQYFGPGTRLTVT.

The chain has TRBV25-1 and TRBJ2-7; TRBD1 agrees at 8 bases. Germline trimming cut 8 bases from V and 4 bases from J; bases unmatched to any gene: 13. Germline V CDR1 and CDR2: MGHDK, SYGVNS. This CDR3 has 15 residues. CDR3 DNA: TGTGCCAGCTCCTTCCAGGGGGACAGGACTTACGAGCAGTACTTC. Its protein product is CASSFQGDRTYEQYF.

V is TRBV19 and J is TRBJ1-1; no reliable D call. V was shortened by 4 bases and J by 1 base, with 10 bases between the two germline ends. Germline lookup yields CDR1 LNHDA and CDR2 SQIVND (reference sequence). This CDR3 is built from 14 residues. The CDR3 region has the DNA TGTGCCAGTAGTAAAGACTCCTCGAACACTGAAGCTTTCTTT. It codes for CASSKDSSNTEAFF.

This clone has a single count. J is TRBJ1-2 and V is TRBV29-1, with 9 positions matching TRBD1. The CDR3 is 12 residues long. After removal of 6 bases from V and 8 bases from J, the junction contained 7 bases not matched to a gene. Germline CDR1 SQVTM, CDR2 ANQGSEA. The CDR3 nucleotides read TGCAGCGTCGAACAGGGGGCGGGGGGCTACACCTTC. Translating gives CSVEQGAGGYTF. Full variable domain (outside the CDR3, taken from reference TRBV29-1 and TRBJ1-2): SAVISQKPSRDICQRGTSLTIQCQVDSQVTMMFWYRQQPGQSLTLIATANQGSEATYESGFVIDKFPISRPNLTFSTLTVSNMSPEDSSIYLCSVEQGAGGYTFGSGTRLTVV.

The chain combines TRBV27 with TRBJ2-2; no clear D gene. V lost 10 bases, J lost 4 bases, and 13 bases lay in between. The germline CDR1 and CDR2 sequences are MNHEY and SMNVEV (reference sequence). The CDR3 runs 13 residues. This CDR3 is CATIHSPTGELFF. In DNA, the CDR3 is TGTGCCACCATCCACTCGCCCACCGGGGAGCTGTTTTTT.

This chain uses TRBV6-1 with TRBJ1-6, with 9 bases matching TRBD1. Germline V gene data show CDR1 as MNHNS and CDR2 as SASEGT. This CDR3 is 14 amino acids long. The V segment lost 4 bases and the J segment 8 bases; nucleotides outside the gene matches: 3. Here the CDR3 DNA reads TGTGCCAGCAGTGGGGACAGGGTGGATTCACCCCTCCACTTT. It is translated as CASSGDRVDSPLHF.

CDR3 protein: CASSLLAGAGYEQYF. The CDR3 nucleotides read TGTGCCAGCAGCCTTCTAGCGGGAGCCGGGTACGAGCAGTACTTC. The chain combines TRBV6-5 with TRBJ2-7, with TRBD2 identical over 10 bases. The CDR3 is made up of 15 amino acids. Germline V gene lookup returns CDR1 MNHEY and CDR2 SVGAGI. J gave up 4 bases and V 6 bases, and 9 bases lay outside the gene matches.

The V gene is TRBV7-9, the J gene TRBJ2-1; TRBD1 agrees at 7 bases. The CDR3 totals 15 residues. Unmatched junction bases numbered 4, after V lost 5 bases and J lost 0 bases. Germline V gene data show CDR1 as SEHNR and CDR2 as FQNEAQ (reference sequence). The CDR3 coding sequence is TGTGCCAGCAGCACGACAGGGAGCTCCTACAATGAGCAGTTCTTC. This translates into CASSTTGSSYNEQFF. Full variable domain (rest looked up from reference TRBV7-9 and TRBJ2-1): DTGVSQNPRHKITKRGQNVTFRCDPISEHNRLYWYRQTLGQGPEFLTYFQNEAQLEKSRLLSDRFSAERPKGSFSTLEIQRTEQGDSAMYLCASSTTGSSYNEQFFGPGTRLTVL.

This chain uses TRBV7-8 with TRBJ2-3; TRBD2 agrees at 10 bases. CDR3 length equals 15 residues. Germline V gene data show CDR1 as SGHVS and CDR2 as FQNEAQ. V shed 1 base and J 6 bases; nucleotides not matched to a gene: 4. Here the CDR3 reads CASSLVSGRGDTQYF. CDR3 nucleotides: TGTGCCAGCAGCTTAGTCAGCGGGAGGGGTGATACGCAGTATTTT.

The V and J genes are TRBV5-1 and TRBJ2-7, with 9 bases fitting TRBD1. After removal of 4 bases from V and 3 bases from J, the junction contained 8 bases not matched to a gene. Germline values: CDR1 SGHRS, CDR2 YFSETQ. The CDR3 contains 15 residues. CDR3 loop: CASSAGTGIDYEQYF. CDR3 bases: TGCGCCAGCAGCGCAGGGACAGGGATTGACTACGAGCAGTACTTC.

The V and J genes are TRBV6-6 and TRBJ2-1; D call uncertain. Trimming left V 3 bases short and J 0 bases short, with 3 bases between. The CDR3 covers 13 residues. The V gene's germline CDR1 is MNHNY and CDR2 SVGAGI (reference sequence). In DNA, the CDR3 is TGTGCCAGCAGTTATTACTCCTACAATGAGCAGTTCTTC. It translates to CASSYYSYNEQFF.

This clone was seen only a few times. The chain carries TRBV11-2 and TRBJ1-1; no clear D. The CDR3 runs 13 residues. The germline gives CDR1 SGHAT, CDR2 FQNNGV. V was cut by 3 bases and J by 3 bases, with 8 bases left in between. CDR3 sequence (DNA): TGTGCCAGCAGCTTTAACGGGGACACTGAAGCTTTCTTT. Protein product: CASSFNGDTEAFF. Variable domain in full (rest from reference TRBV11-2 and TRBJ1-1): EAGVAQSPRYKIIEKRQSVAFWCNPISGHATLYWYQQILGQGPKLLIQFQNNGVVDDSQLPKDRFSAERLKGVDSTLKIQPAKLEDSAVYLCASSFNGDTEAFFGQGTRLTVV.

The chain carries TRBV5-1 and TRBJ1-5, with D possibly TRBD1 on 5 matching bases. Germline loops: CDR1 SGHRS, CDR2 YFSETQ. This CDR3 spans 14 amino acids. V was clipped by 0 bases and J by 6 bases, with 10 bases between them. CDR3 DNA sequence: TGCGCCAGCAGCTTGGAGGGCAGGGCTCAGCCCCAGCATTTT. The encoded protein is CASSLEGRAQPQHF. Filled out from reference TRBV5-1 and TRBJ1-5, the complete variable domain reads KAGVTQTPRYLIKTRGQQVTLSCSPISGHRSVSWYQQTPGQGLQFLFEYFSETQRNKGNFPGRFSGRQFSNSRSEMNVSTLELGDSALYLCASSLEGRAQPQHFGDGTRLSIL.

The J gene is TRBJ2-2, the V gene TRBV5-1, with a weak D call TRBD1 (6 bases). Germline V gene lookup returns CDR1 SGHRS and CDR2 YFSETQ. This CDR3 is built from 15 residues. Trimming cost V 0 bases and J 2 bases, with 8 bases left between them. The CDR3 bases are TGCGCCAGCAGCTTGGGACAGGTTAACACCGGGGAGCTGTTTTTT. Encoded protein: CASSLGQVNTGELFF.

V gene TRBV2 combines with J gene TRBJ1-2; TRBD1 is a possible D gene (6 bases). The CDR3 sequence is 13 residues long. Trimming took off 6 bases at V and 4 bases at J, with 12 bases between the two ends. In germline, CDR1 is SNHLY, CDR2 FYNNEI. CDR3: CASRDGQFYGYTF. As DNA, the CDR3 is TGTGCCAGCAGGGATGGACAGTTCTATGGCTACACCTTC.